This TCR beta chain was captured by sequencing in a study of T cells expressing NK-cell markers (dated by TCRdb to 2018 to 2021). About the full investigation: In sorted CD3+CD56+NKG2C+, CD3+CD56+NKG2C- and CD3+CD56-NKG2C+ T-cell subsets from several donors, TCR beta-chain repertoires were profiled. Among the eight sequenced donors, seven were HCMV-seropositive and one was HCMV-seronegative. Sequencing of the libraries produced 2 x 150 bp reads on Illumina HiSeq 2000/2500, MiSeq or NextSeq. Randomly selected healthy volunteers, three men and five women, were used as the eight sequenced donors.

There are 15 amino acids in the CDR3, from cysteine to phenylalanine inclusive. No DNA is given. CDR1 DFQATT and CDR2 SNEGSKA are derived from the germline V gene (reference sequence). Points on this clonotype: Its antigen is not yet known.

The listed sequencing device is Illumina HiSeq 2000. 5'RACE template switching, by which a universal primer site and unique molecular identifiers were added, was used to make TCR beta cDNA libraries. Synthesis of cDNA was primed from the TCR beta constant segment and was followed by two consecutive PCR amplification steps. The paper's processing steps were these. MIGEC was used to demultiplex reads and group reads by UMI, and MiTCR was used to assemble and quantify clonotypes. To exclude erroneous sequences, any TCR cDNA sequence not supported by at least two reads was discarded. The tcR package was used for downstream repertoire analysis, and clonotypes were matched across fractions by CDR3 nucleotide sequence plus V segment. Antigen specificity was annotated against VDJdb with VDJmatch, allowing one amino acid substitution in CDR3. TCRdb reprocessed the reads, and each CDR3 protein sequence is entered once, without DNA. These V and J calls originate from TCRdb's pipeline instead of the authors' own analysis. This sample's table contains some 390,000 distinct CDR3 sequences. Roughly 10% of the sample is held by the ten biggest clonotypes.

A commercial ELISA kit detecting HCMV-specific IgG in serum was used to determine HCMV serostatus. Peripheral blood mononuclear cells were isolated from blood by Ficoll density gradient centrifugation. Findings and caveats that apply to the study as a whole: Whether the expanded NKG2C-expressing T cell clones were specific for HCMV antigens remained unclear. For roughly 6 donors, the dominant CD3+CD56+NKG2C+ clonotypes were among the top 10 CD8+ clonotypes and accounted for about 1.0-7.0% of CD8+ T cells. Those dominant clonotypes were again the most abundant among CD3+CD56-NKG2C+ cells in four donors, at about 25-60.1%.

The sequenced material came from blood T cells: a sorted CD56 or NKG2C T cell subset, CD4+ or CD8+ T cells, or bulk PBMC T cells (not recorded which). This receptor was taken from a woman aged 50 to 65 in good health. Donor details come from another sample of the same person, matched by shared clones. In this chain, TRBV20-1 is recombined with TRBJ2-3. CDR3 loop: CSARDYVTDSDTQYF.